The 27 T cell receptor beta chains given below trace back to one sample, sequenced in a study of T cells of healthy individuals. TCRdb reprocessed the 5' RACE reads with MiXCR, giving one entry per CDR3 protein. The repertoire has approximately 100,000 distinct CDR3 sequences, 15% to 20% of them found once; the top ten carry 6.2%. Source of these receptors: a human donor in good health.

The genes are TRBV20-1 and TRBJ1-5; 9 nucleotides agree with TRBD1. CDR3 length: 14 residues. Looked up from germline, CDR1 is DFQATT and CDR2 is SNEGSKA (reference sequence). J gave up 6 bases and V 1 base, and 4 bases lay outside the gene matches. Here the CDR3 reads CSARVVGQGQPQHF. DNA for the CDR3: TGCAGTGCTAGAGTAGTGGGACAGGGTCAGCCCCAGCATTTT.

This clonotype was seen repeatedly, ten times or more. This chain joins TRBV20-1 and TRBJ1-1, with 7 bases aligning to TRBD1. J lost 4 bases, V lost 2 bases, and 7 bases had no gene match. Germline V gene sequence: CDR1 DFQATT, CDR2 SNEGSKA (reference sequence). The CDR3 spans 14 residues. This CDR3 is CSARLSTGSTEAFF. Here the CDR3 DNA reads TGCAGTGCTAGACTTTCGACAGGGAGCACTGAAGCTTTCTTT.

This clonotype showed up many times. Here the CDR3 DNA reads TGCAGTGCTATCAGGGCTACGGGGGGTGGTCGGTTGGAGTTCTTC. This translates into CSAIRATGGGRLEFF. This rearrangement joins TRBV20-1 to TRBJ2-1; 7 bases map to TRBD2. CDR3 size: 15 residues. CDR1 DFQATT and CDR2 SNEGSKA come from the germline V gene (reference sequence). J lost 14 bases, V lost 4 bases, and 20 bases had no gene match.

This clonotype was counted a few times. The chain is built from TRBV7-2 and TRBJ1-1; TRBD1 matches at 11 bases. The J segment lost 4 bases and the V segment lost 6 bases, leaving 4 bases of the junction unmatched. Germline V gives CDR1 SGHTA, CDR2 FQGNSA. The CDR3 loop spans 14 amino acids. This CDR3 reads CASRRDRGITEAFF. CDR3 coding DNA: TGTGCCAGCAGACGGGACAGGGGGATCACTGAAGCTTTCTTT.

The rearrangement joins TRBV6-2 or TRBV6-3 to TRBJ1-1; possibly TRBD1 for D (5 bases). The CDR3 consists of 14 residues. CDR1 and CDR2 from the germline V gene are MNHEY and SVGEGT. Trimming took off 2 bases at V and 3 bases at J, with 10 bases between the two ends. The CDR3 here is CASSYVRGYTEAFF. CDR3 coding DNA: TGTGCCAGCAGTTACGTGAGGGGATACACTGAAGCTTTCTTT.

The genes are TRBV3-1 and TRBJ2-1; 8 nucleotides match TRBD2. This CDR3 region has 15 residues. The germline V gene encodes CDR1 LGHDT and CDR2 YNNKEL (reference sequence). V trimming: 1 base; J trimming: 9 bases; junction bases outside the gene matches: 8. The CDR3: CASSQAPGLVGEQFF. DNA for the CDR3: TGTGCCAGCAGCCAAGCTCCGGGACTAGTGGGTGAGCAGTTCTTC.

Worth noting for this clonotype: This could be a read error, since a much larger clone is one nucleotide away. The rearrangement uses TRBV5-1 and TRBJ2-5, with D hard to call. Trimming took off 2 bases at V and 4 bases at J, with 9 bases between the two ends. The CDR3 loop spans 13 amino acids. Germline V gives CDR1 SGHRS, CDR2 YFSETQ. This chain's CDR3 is CASSLLQLETQYF. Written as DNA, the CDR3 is TGCGCCAGCAGCTTACTACAGCTAGAGACCCAGTACTTC.

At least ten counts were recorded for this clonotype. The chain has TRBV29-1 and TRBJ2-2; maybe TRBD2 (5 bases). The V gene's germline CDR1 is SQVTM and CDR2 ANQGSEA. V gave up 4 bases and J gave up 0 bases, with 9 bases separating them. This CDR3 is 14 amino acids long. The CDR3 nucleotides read TGCAGCGTTGCTTGGACTTCGAACACCGGGGAGCTGTTTTTT. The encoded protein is CSVAWTSNTGELFF.

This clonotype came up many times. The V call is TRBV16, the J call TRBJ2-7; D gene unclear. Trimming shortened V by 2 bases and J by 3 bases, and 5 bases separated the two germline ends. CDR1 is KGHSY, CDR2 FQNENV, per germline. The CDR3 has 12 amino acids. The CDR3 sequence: CASSQTYYEQYF. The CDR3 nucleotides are TGTGCCAGCAGCCAAACCTACTACGAGCAGTACTTC.

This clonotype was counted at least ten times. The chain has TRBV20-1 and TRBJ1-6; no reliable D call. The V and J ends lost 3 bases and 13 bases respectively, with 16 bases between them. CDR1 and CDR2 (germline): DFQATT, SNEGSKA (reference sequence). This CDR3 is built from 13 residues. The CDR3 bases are TGCAGTGCTAGCCGAGGTGGGGATTACCCCCTCCACTTT. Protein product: CSASRGGDYPLHF.

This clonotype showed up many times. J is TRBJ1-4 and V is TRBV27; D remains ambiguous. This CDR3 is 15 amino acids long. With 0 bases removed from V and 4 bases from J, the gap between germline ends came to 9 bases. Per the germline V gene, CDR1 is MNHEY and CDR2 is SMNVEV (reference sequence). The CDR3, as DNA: TGTGCCAGCAGTTTATCTCCAGGAGGTAATGAAAAACTGTTTTTT. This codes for CASSLSPGGNEKLFF.

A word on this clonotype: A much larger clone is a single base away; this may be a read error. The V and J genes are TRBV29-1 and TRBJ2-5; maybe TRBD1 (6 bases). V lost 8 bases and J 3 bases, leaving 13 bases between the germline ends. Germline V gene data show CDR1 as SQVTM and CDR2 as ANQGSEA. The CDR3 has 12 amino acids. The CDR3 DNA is TGCAGCATTCTGACAGGCAAAGAGACCCAGTACTTC. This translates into CSILTGKETQYF.

DNA for the CDR3: TGTGCCATCAGTCCGGGACAGGGATGGTCTGAAGCTTTCTTT. Translation gives CAISPGQGWSEAFF. V gene TRBV10-3 combines with J gene TRBJ1-1; 9 positions agree with TRBD1. The CDR3 is 14 residues long. J was trimmed by 6 bases and V by 5 bases; bases with no gene match: 7. CDR1 is ENHRY and CDR2 is SYGVKD in the germline V gene.

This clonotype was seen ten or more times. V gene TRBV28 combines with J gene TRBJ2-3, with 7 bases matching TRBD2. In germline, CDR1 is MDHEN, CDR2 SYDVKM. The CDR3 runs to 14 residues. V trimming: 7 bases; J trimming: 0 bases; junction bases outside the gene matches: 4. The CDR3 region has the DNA TGTGCCAGCAACCCAGCGGGAAGCACAGATACGCAGTATTTT. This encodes CASNPAGSTDTQYF.

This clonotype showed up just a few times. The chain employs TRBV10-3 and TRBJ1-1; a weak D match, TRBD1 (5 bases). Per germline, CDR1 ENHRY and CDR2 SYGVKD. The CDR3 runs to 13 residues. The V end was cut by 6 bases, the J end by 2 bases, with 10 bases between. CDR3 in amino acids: CAISSGTNTEAFF. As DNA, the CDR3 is TGTGCCATCAGCTCCGGGACCAACACTGAAGCTTTCTTT.

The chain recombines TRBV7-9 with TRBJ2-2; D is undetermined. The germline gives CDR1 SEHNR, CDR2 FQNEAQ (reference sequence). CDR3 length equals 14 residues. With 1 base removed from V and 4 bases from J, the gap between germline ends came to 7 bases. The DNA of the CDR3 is TGTGCCAGCAGCTTAGTCGACACCACCGGGGAGCTGTTTTTT. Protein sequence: CASSLVDTTGELFF.

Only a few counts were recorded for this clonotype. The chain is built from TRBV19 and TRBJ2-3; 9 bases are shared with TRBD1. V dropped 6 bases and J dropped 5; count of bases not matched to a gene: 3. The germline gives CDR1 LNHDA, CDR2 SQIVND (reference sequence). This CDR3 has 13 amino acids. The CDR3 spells CASSGTGRDTQYF. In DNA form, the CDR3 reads TGTGCCAGTAGCGGGACAGGGAGAGATACGCAGTATTTT.

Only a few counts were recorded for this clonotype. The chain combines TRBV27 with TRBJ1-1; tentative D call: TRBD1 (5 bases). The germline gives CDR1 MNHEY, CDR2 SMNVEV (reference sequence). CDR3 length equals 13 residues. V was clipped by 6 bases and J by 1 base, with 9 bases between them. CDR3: CASSFRANTEAFF. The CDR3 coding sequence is TGTGCCAGCAGCTTCAGGGCGAACACTGAAGCTTTCTTT.

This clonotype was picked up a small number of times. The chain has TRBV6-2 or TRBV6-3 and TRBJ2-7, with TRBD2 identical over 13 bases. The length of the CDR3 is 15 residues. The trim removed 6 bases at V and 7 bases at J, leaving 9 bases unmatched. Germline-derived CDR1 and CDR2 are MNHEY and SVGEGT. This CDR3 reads CASSPGLAGVQEQYF. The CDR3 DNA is TGTGCCAGCAGCCCCGGACTAGCGGGAGTGCAGGAGCAGTACTTC.

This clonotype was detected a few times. CDR3 in amino acids: CAISAGQGDGYTF. The CDR3 coding sequence is TGTGCCATCAGTGCGGGACAGGGAGATGGCTACACCTTC. This sequence joins TRBV10-3 and TRBJ1-2; the match to TRBD1 covers 9 bases. CDR3 length: 13 residues. Looked up from germline, CDR1 is ENHRY and CDR2 is SYGVKD. Trimming took 4 bases from V and 6 from J; bases not matched to a gene: 3.

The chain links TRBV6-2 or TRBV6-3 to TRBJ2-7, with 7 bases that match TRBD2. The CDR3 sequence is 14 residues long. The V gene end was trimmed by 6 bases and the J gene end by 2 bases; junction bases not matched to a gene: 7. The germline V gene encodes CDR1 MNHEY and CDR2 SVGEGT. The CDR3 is CASRTREETYEQYF. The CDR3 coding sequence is TGTGCCAGCAGGACTCGGGAGGAAACCTACGAGCAGTACTTC.

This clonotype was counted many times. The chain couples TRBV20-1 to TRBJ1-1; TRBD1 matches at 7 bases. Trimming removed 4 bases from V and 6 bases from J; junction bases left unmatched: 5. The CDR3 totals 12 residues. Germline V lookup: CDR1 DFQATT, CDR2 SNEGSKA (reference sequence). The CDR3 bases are TGCAGTGCTAACAGGGGTATGGCTGAAGCTTTCTTT. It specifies CSANRGMAEAFF.

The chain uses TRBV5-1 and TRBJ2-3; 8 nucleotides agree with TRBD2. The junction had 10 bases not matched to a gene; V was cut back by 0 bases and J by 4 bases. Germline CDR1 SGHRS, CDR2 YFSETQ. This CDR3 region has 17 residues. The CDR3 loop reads CASSLAPSGGGPDTQYF. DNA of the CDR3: TGCGCCAGCAGCTTGGCCCCGAGCGGGGGAGGGCCAGATACGCAGTATTTT.

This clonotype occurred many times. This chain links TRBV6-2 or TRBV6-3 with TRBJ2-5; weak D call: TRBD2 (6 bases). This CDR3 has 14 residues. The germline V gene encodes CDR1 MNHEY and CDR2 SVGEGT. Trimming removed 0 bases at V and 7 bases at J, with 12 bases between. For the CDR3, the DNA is TGTGCCAGCAGTTACTCGGAGGAGGGTCGGACCCAGTACTTC. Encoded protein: CASSYSEEGRTQYF.

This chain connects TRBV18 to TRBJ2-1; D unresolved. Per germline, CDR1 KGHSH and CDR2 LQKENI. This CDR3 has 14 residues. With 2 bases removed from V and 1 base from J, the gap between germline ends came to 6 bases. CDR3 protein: CASSPTRSYNEQFF. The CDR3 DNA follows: TGTGCCAGCTCACCAACTCGATCCTACAATGAGCAGTTCTTC.

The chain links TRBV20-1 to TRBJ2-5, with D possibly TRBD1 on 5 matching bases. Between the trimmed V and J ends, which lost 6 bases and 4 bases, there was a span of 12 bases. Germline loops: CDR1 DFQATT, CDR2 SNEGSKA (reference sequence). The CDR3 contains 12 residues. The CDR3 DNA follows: TGCAGTGCAGCAGGGATCGGAGAGACCCAGTACTTC. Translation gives CSAAGIGETQYF.

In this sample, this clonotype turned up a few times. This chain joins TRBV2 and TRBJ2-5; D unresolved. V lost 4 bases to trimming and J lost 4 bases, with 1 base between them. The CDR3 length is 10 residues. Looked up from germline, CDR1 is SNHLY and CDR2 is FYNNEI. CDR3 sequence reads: CASSVETQYF. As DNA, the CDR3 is TGTGCCAGCAGTGTAGAGACCCAGTACTTC. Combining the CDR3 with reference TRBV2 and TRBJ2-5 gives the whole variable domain EPEVTQTPSHQVTQMGQEVILRCVPISNHLYFYWYRQILGQKVEFLVSFYNNEISEKSEIFDDQFSVERPDGSNFTLKIRSTKLEDSAMYFCASSVETQYFGPGTRLLVL.